This T cell receptor (beta chain) came from a study of T cells in Graves' hyperthyroidism and ophthalmopathy. This clonotype was picked up a small number of times. TCR beta CDR3 regions were amplified from RNA. TCR CDR3 underwent first-round RT-PCR with the HTBI primer set. TCRdb analysed the multiplex PCR reads with MiXCR anew, one entry per CDR3 protein. Among 90,000 to 120,000 distinct CDR3 sequences listed, 16% were seen once. The sample consisted of blood. This TCR was recovered from a woman aged 45-60 years with Graves' hyperthyroidism.

The CDR3 DNA reads TGTGCCAGCAGCTTAGGGACAGGGGGTTCATGGGAGCAGTACTTC. It is translated as CASSLGTGGSWEQYF. This chain joins TRBV7-6 and TRBJ2-7; 10 nucleotides align to TRBD1. This CDR3 has 15 residues. V lost 1 base to trimming and J lost 7 bases; unmatched junction nucleotides: 7. Germline V gives CDR1 SGHVS, CDR2 FNYEAQ.